The 27 T cell receptor beta chains presented below share a single source sample, sequenced in a study of T-cell reconstitution after alpha-beta-depleted transplantation in children. It was with unique molecular identifiers that the TCRbeta library was prepared. A single record per CDR3 protein comes from TCRdb applying MiXCR to the PCR reads. In the table there are about a million distinct CDR3 sequences, about 26% of which are singletons. Here the sequenced sample was PBMCs, mostly from graft donor cells, taken 360 days after TCRalphabeta/CD19-depleted stem cell transplant. These receptors originate from a boy less than two years old who had a stem cell transplant for SCID, so the T cells may come from the graft donor.

This clonotype was seen more than once but under ten times. The chain employs TRBV27 and TRBJ2-1; 7 bases are shared with TRBD1. V lost 2 bases to trimming and J lost 0 bases; unmatched junction nucleotides: 7. Germline lookup yields CDR1 MNHEY and CDR2 SMNVEV (reference sequence). CDR3 length equals 17 residues. DNA for the CDR3: TGTGCCAGCAGTTTAATTACAGGGGAGAGCTCCTACAATGAGCAGTTCTTC. This sequence encodes CASSLITGESSYNEQFF.

This chain connects TRBV20-1 to TRBJ2-7; 7 nucleotides match TRBD1. J gave up 5 bases and V 3 bases, and 10 bases lay outside the gene matches. CDR1 is DFQATT, CDR2 SNEGSKA, per germline (reference sequence). CDR3 length: 14 amino acids. The CDR3 sequence is CSASGTVGIHEQYF. The CDR3 DNA sequence: TGCAGTGCTAGTGGGACAGTCGGGATCCACGAGCAGTACTTC.

The chain joins TRBV7-9 to TRBJ2-5; a weak D match, TRBD2 (5 bases). This CDR3 spans 14 amino acids. Germline V gene lookup returns CDR1 SEHNR and CDR2 FQNEAQ (reference sequence). The V end lost 5 bases, the J end lost 3 bases, and 13 bases lay between the germline ends. The chain's CDR3 is CASSIRGGKETQYF. DNA of the CDR3: TGTGCCAGCAGCATCCGAGGAGGAAAAGAGACCCAGTACTTC.

This clonotype has more than one count but fewer than ten. V gene TRBV5-1 combines with J gene TRBJ1-1, with D unclear. CDR3 length equals 13 residues. Germline CDR1 and CDR2: SGHRS and YFSETQ. Trimming took off 3 bases at V and 5 bases at J, with 11 bases between the two ends. The CDR3 sequence: CASSSLAGTEAFF. In nucleotides, the CDR3 is TGCGCCAGCAGCTCCCTGGCGGGGACTGAAGCTTTCTTT.

The chain combines TRBV5-1 with TRBJ2-5, with D tentatively TRBD1 (6 bases). From germline, CDR1 is SGHRS and CDR2 YFSETQ. The CDR3 has 15 amino acids. Trimming cost V 3 bases and J 4 bases, with 16 bases left between them. CDR3 amino acids: CASSSGDLKAETQYF. Written as DNA, the CDR3 is TGCGCCAGCAGCTCAGGGGACCTAAAGGCAGAGACCCAGTACTTC.

The chain is built from TRBV12-3 or TRBV12-4 and TRBJ2-2; perhaps TRBD2 as D (5 bases). This CDR3 contains 16 residues. Between the trimmed V and J ends, which lost 2 bases and 5 bases, there was a span of 15 bases. CDR3 sequence reads: CASSLRARTGTGELFF. The CDR3 region has the DNA TGTGCCAGCAGTTTACGTGCCCGAACGGGAACCGGGGAGCTGTTTTTT.

The rearrangement joins TRBV20-1 to TRBJ2-3, with 10 bases fitting TRBD2. V gave up 3 bases and J gave up 4 bases; unmatched junction bases: 10. This CDR3 spans 16 amino acids. CDR1 and CDR2 from the germline V gene are DFQATT and SNEGSKA (reference sequence). The CDR3 sequence is CSASGQRGGLADTQYF. In nucleotides, the CDR3 is TGCAGTGCTAGTGGCCAGCGGGGGGGCCTAGCAGATACGCAGTATTTT.

This clonotype was observed a few times. The CDR3: CASSSTGGVGDTQYF. The CDR3 bases are TGTGCCAGCAGTTCGACCGGGGGGGTGGGAGATACGCAGTATTTT. The rearrangement links TRBV12-3 or TRBV12-4 to TRBJ2-3, with 8 bases identical to TRBD2. J gave up 5 bases and V 4 bases, and 8 bases lay outside the gene matches. This CDR3 has 15 residues.

This clonotype was seen only a few times. CDR3 sequence (DNA): TGTGCCAGCAGCTTAGTCGGGACCATGCCTGAAGATACGCAGTATTTT. As protein: CASSLVGTMPEDTQYF. The chain recombines TRBV7-3 with TRBJ2-3; D could derive from TRBD1 or TRBD2 (5 bases each). There are 16 residues in the CDR3. V shed 2 bases and J shed 5 bases, with 17 bases lying between them. Germline CDR1 and CDR2: SGHTA and FQGTGA.

This clonotype was observed a few times. The chain combines TRBV5-1 with TRBJ2-3; 10 bases align to TRBD2. CDR3 length: 15 residues. Unmatched junction bases numbered 3, after V lost 1 base and J lost 4 bases. CDR1 and CDR2 from the germline V gene are SGHRS and YFSETQ. Here the CDR3 reads CASSLITSGADTQYF. The CDR3 region has the DNA TGCGCCAGCAGCTTGATTACTAGCGGGGCAGATACGCAGTATTTT.

The chain carries TRBV12-5 and TRBJ2-2; TRBD2 matches 10 bases. This CDR3 comprises 17 residues. V shed 2 bases and J 1 base; nucleotides not matched to a gene: 4. CDR1 is LGHNT, CDR2 FRNRAP, per germline. The CDR3 spells CASGLSRTSGNTGELFF. DNA for the CDR3: TGTGCTAGTGGTTTGTCCCGGACTAGCGGGAACACCGGGGAGCTGTTTTTT. Full variable domain (outside the CDR3, taken from reference TRBV12-5 and TRBJ2-2): DARVTQTPRHKVTEMGQEVTMRCQPILGHNTVFWYRQTMMQGLELLAYFRNRAPLDDSGMPKDRFSAEMPDATLATLKIQPSEPRDSAVYFCASGLSRTSGNTGELFFGEGSRLTVL.

This clonotype was observed a few times. In DNA, the CDR3 is TGCGCCAGCAGCCTGTCCAGGGGGCGAGACTACGAGCAGTACTTC. It codes for CASSLSRGRDYEQYF. The rearrangement joins TRBV5-1 to TRBJ2-7; 8 bases are shared with TRBD1. After removal of 4 bases from V and 3 bases from J, the junction contained 9 bases not matched to a gene. The CDR3 is 15 residues long. Germline CDR1 is SGHRS and CDR2 is YFSETQ.

The chain has TRBV6-5 and TRBJ1-1; the D is unclear. Germline CDR1 MNHEY, CDR2 SVGAGI. With 0 bases removed from V and 1 base from J, the gap between germline ends came to 12 bases. The CDR3 consists of 16 residues. Here the CDR3 reads CASSYSGPGWNTEAFF. The DNA of the CDR3 is TGTGCCAGCAGTTACTCGGGTCCGGGATGGAACACTGAAGCTTTCTTT.

The chain carries TRBV7-8 and TRBJ1-1; D not resolved. V was trimmed by 2 bases and J by 6 bases, leaving 10 bases between them. In germline, CDR1 is SGHVS, CDR2 FQNEAQ. This CDR3 is 13 amino acids long. The CDR3 reads CASSLRGGSEAFF. CDR3 DNA: TGTGCCAGCAGCTTAAGAGGTGGCTCTGAAGCTTTCTTT. Variable domain in full (rest from reference TRBV7-8 and TRBJ1-1): GAGVSQSPRYKVAKRGQDVALRCDPISGHVSLFWYQQALGQGPEFLTYFQNEAQLDKSGLPSDRFFAERPEGSVSTLKIQRTQQEDSAVYLCASSLRGGSEAFFGQGTRLTVV.

The J gene is TRBJ1-1, the V gene TRBV20-1, with D unresolved. V gave up 6 bases and J gave up 6 bases, with 11 bases separating them. CDR1 DFQATT and CDR2 SNEGSKA come from the germline V gene (reference sequence). The CDR3 spans 11 residues. The CDR3 sequence: CSAREVAEAFF. CDR3 in DNA: TGCAGTGCAAGGGAGGTCGCTGAAGCTTTCTTT.

This clonotype was counted a few times. This chain joins TRBV7-9 and TRBJ2-1; 8 bases line up with TRBD1. The J segment lost 10 bases and the V segment lost 1 base, leaving 6 bases of the junction unmatched. Germline V gene sequence: CDR1 SEHNR, CDR2 FQNEAQ (reference sequence). The CDR3 has 14 residues. The CDR3, as DNA: TGTGCCAGCAGCTTAGGGACAGGGTTCGGGGAGCAGTTCTTC. It specifies CASSLGTGFGEQFF.

The gene calls are TRBV12-3 or TRBV12-4 and TRBJ2-5, with TRBD1 identical over 7 bases. The ends lost 5 bases at V and 5 bases at J; junction bases unmatched: 5. There are 13 residues in the CDR3. CDR3 sequence: CASSAHRGETQYF. The DNA for the CDR3 is TGTGCCAGCAGTGCCCACAGGGGTGAGACCCAGTACTTC.

This rearrangement joins TRBV20-1 to TRBJ2-5; TRBD1 matches at 9 bases. The germline V gene has CDR1 DFQATT and CDR2 SNEGSKA (reference sequence). CDR3 length: 14 amino acids. The V gene end was trimmed by 3 bases and the J gene end by 5 bases; junction bases not matched to a gene: 7. The CDR3 region has the DNA TGCAGTGCTAGGCCCCGGACAGGGGAGGAGACCCAGTACTTC. This codes for CSARPRTGEETQYF.

CDR3 protein: CASSQDGPNTGELFF. In DNA, the CDR3 is TGCGCCAGCAGCCAAGATGGGCCCAACACCGGGGAGCTGTTTTTT. The V call is TRBV4-3, the J call TRBJ2-2; D not resolved. The CDR3 has 15 amino acids. CDR1 is LGHNA and CDR2 is YSLEER in the germline V gene. The V end was cut by 0 bases, the J end by 2 bases, with 7 bases between.

J is TRBJ1-1 and V is TRBV18, with D unclear. Trimming took 6 bases from V and 1 from J, leaving 9 bases between them. CDR3 size: 13 residues. CDR1 and CDR2 (germline): KGHSH, LQKENI. CDR3 nucleotide sequence: TGTGCCAGCTCCACGGTACCGAACACTGAAGCTTTCTTT. Its translation is CASSTVPNTEAFF.

The chain employs TRBV20-1 and TRBJ2-4; a possible D gene is TRBD1 (5 bases). This CDR3 is 13 amino acids long. V was shortened by 4 bases and J by 6 bases, with 13 bases between the two germline ends. Germline V gives CDR1 DFQATT, CDR2 SNEGSKA (reference sequence). The CDR3 DNA follows: TGCAGTGCTAATGGGGCTCAACTAAACATTCAGTACTTC. It encodes CSANGAQLNIQYF.

CDR3 DNA: TGCGCCAGCAGTCGGTGGACAGGGATCACAGATACGCAGTATTTT. Translated, it gives CASSRWTGITDTQYF. The chain links TRBV5-1 to TRBJ2-3; TRBD1 agrees at 8 bases. The CDR3 totals 15 residues. Looked up from germline, CDR1 is SGHRS and CDR2 is YFSETQ. Trimming removed 5 bases from V and 2 bases from J; junction bases left unmatched: 7.

The chain couples TRBV7-9 to TRBJ2-5; 9 positions match TRBD1. Germline V lookup: CDR1 SEHNR, CDR2 FQNEAQ (reference sequence). Trimming cost V 5 bases and J 6 bases; bases outside gene matches: 7. The CDR3 consists of 14 residues. The DNA for the CDR3 is TGTGCCAGCAGCCTGGGACAGGGTGGAAAGACCCAGTACTTC. This codes for CASSLGQGGKTQYF.

The chain uses TRBV5-1 and TRBJ2-5; D perhaps matches TRBD1 (6 bases). The CDR3 loop spans 14 amino acids. Germline values: CDR1 SGHRS, CDR2 YFSETQ. V dropped 4 bases and J dropped 4 bases, with 14 bases sitting between them. CDR3 sequence reads: CASSPARTVETQYF. The CDR3, as DNA: TGCGCCAGCAGCCCGGCCAGGACAGTAGAGACCCAGTACTTC. The variable domain in full, completed from reference TRBV5-1 and TRBJ2-5, reads KAGVTQTPRYLIKTRGQQVTLSCSPISGHRSVSWYQQTPGQGLQFLFEYFSETQRNKGNFPGRFSGRQFSNSRSEMNVSTLELGDSALYLCASSPARTVETQYFGPGTRLLVL.

The V gene is TRBV12-3 or TRBV12-4, the J gene TRBJ2-7; TRBD2 aligns across 7 bases. Unmatched junction bases numbered 11, after V lost 6 bases and J lost 3 bases. The CDR3 consists of 15 residues. CDR3 nucleotide sequence: TGTGCCAGCAGGCCGACCCAGGGAGGGCTCTACGAGCAGTACTTC. As protein: CASRPTQGGLYEQYF.

The sample holds a few counts of this clonotype. The chain couples TRBV6-1 to TRBJ1-1; 7 nucleotides line up with TRBD1. The CDR3 has 13 residues. The germline gives CDR1 MNHNS, CDR2 SASEGT. The V gene end was trimmed by 8 bases and the J gene end by 0 bases; junction bases not matched to a gene: 3. CDR3 nucleotide sequence: TGTGCCAGCGGGGGACAGCTGAACACTGAAGCTTTCTTT. It encodes CASGGQLNTEAFF.

This clonotype has more than one count but fewer than ten. A read error may produce the germline difference seen at one junction end. This chain uses TRBV28 with TRBJ1-1; D ambiguous. The CDR3 loop spans 11 amino acids. Germline values: CDR1 MDHEN, CDR2 SYDVKM. CDR3 DNA: TGTGCCAGCAAATCTAACAGTGAAGCTTTCTTT. Translation gives CASKSNSEAFF.